What follows is one T cell receptor beta chain and its context. This sample is part of a study of blood T cell repertoires in COVID-19. At the level of the study: Samples of COVID-19 (acute and convalescent) were obtained from the United States, Italy and Spain. T cells, B-cell-depleted T cells, or PBMCs supplied cDNA or gDNA.

This CDR3 spans 13 amino acids. V lost 6 bases and J lost 7; bases outside the gene matches: 4. Per the germline V gene, CDR1 is SQVTM and CDR2 is ANQGSEA. Authors' data handling: Using reference gene primer amplification, nucleated cell counts were estimated. Profiling relied on immunoSEQ multiplex PCR, and the TCRdb table lists in-frame clones only, not all of them. The D gene and trimming were derived from the DNA, and the V and J assignments and clone size from that table. The data show 70,000 or so clones, around 80% seen once. This sequence joins TRBV29-1 and TRBJ1-4; 11 bases are a match to TRBD1. The sequencing input was peripheral blood. The sequence was obtained from a human donor in a cohort sampled during active COVID-19. Written as DNA, the CDR3 is TGCAGCGTCGCCGGGACAGGGGGTGAAAAACTGTTTTTT. Translation gives CSVAGTGGEKLFF.